This T cell receptor beta chain was retrieved from a study of T cells in tuberculosis. Study-level background: T cells were selected with CD1B tetramers loaded with glucose monomycolate.

The CDR3 loop spans 14 amino acids. Germline CDR1 is LNHDA and CDR2 is SQIVND (reference sequence). V was shortened by 6 bases and J by 4 bases, with 15 bases between the two germline ends. General observations from the study: Low-affinity CD1B-GMM tetramer-binding T cells may have been missed.

Cells were sorted from thawed PBMC rested overnight and stained with GMM-loaded CD1B tetramer, viability dye and anti-CD3. The CD1B tetramers carried C32 glucose monomycolate purified from Rhodococcus equi. Tetramer-sorted PBMC had been CD14 monocyte-depleted before freezing. Chain pairing is unknown; alpha and beta were sequenced separately. Data came from immunoSEQ multiplex PCR; TCRdb stores just in-frame clones and leaves some out. The sample has 85,000 to 100,000 clones; approximately 91% are singletons. V gene TRBV19 combines with J gene TRBJ1-1; no reliable D call. The TCR comes from an adult woman with latent tuberculosis. The source material was CD1b-GMM tetramer-negative cells sorted from PBMCs. CDR3 nucleotides: TGTGCCAGTAGGTCTGGAGGATTCAGCACTGAAGCTTTCTTT. This sequence encodes CASRSGGFSTEAFF.